This TCR beta chain was recorded in a study of blood T cell repertoires in COVID-19. Study-wide background: The United States, Italy and Spain supplied acute and convalescent COVID-19 samples. Sources were T cells, B-cell-depleted T cells, or PBMCs; the material itself was cDNA or gDNA.

This clone has only one observation. As processed by the authors: Researchers report that nucleated cell counts were estimated from reference gene primer amplification. This table comes from immunoSEQ multiplex PCR, and its TCRdb copy is limited to in-frame clones, with some not included. V and J calls and clone size are as listed in that table; D and trimming were resolved from the DNA. The table shows approximately 150,000 clones, with 70% to 90% occurring only once. Germline lookup yields CDR1 SGHRS and CDR2 YFSETQ. The CDR3 is 15 amino acids. V shed 0 bases and J shed 4 bases, with 13 bases lying between them.

Material for sequencing was peripheral blood. The chain links TRBV5-1 to TRBJ2-5; D perhaps matches TRBD2 (6 bases). The TCR originated in a woman aged 70 to 79 with acute or convalescent COVID-19. The CDR3: CASSLVAGSGETQYF. CDR3 DNA sequence: TGCGCCAGCAGCTTGGTGGCGGGGTCCGGAGAGACCCAGTACTTC.